This T cell receptor (beta chain) was profiled in a study of blood T cell repertoires in COVID-19. Study as a whole: Italy, Spain and the United States were the sources of the convalescent and acute COVID-19 samples. The analysed material was cDNA or gDNA that came from T cells, B-cell-depleted T cells, or PBMCs.

Trimming shortened V by 4 bases and J by 7 bases, and 16 bases separated the two germline ends. The CDR3 spans 14 residues. CDR1 LGHDT and CDR2 YNNKEL come from the germline V gene (reference sequence). The authors' processing: Using reference gene primer amplification, nucleated cell counts were estimated. Clones were read by immunoSEQ multiplex PCR, and TCRdb kept only the in-frame ones, dropping some. V and J calls and clone size are given by that table; D and trimming were obtained from the DNA. The sample lists around 160,000 clones; about 81% were seen once. V and J are TRBV3-1 (or the pseudogene TRBV3-2) and TRBJ1-1; D is possibly TRBD1 (5 bases). The clonotype comes from a human donor in a cohort sampled during active COVID-19. The sequencing input was peripheral blood. The CDR3 bases are TGTGCCAGCAGCCCACGATCGGGGGGTGGTGAAGCTTTCTTT. It codes for CASSPRSGGGEAFF.